The entry below describes one T cell receptor (beta chain). Its specificity is unknown. Data came from immunoSEQ multiplex PCR; TCRdb stores just in-frame clones and leaves some out. The table lists 20,000 to 25,000 clones, 72% of them singletons. Before the COVID-19 pandemic, during about 2011-2019, CD4+ T cells were taken from unexposed donors. The cells were cultured for about ten days before CD4+ T cells were isolated. The data belong to a study of CD4 T cells in relation to SARS-CoV-2 and coronaviruses. Study as a whole: PBMCs were cultured with antigen for roughly nine days before TCR beta sequencing.

Trimming removed 5 bases from V and 6 bases from J, with 13 bases in between. CDR3 length: 13 residues. General study results and limits: This crossreactivity analysis covered spike protein alone, no other viral proteins.

Sequencing was carried out using CD4+ T cells from PBMCs, cultured in vitro. The rearrangement links TRBV12-3 or TRBV12-4 to TRBJ1-1; D gene ambiguous. This receptor was taken from a human donor in good health. This chain's CDR3 is CASSLRGPAEAFF. For the CDR3, the DNA is TGTGCCAGCAGTCTAAGAGGACCCGCTGAAGCTTTCTTT.